These 19 T cell receptor beta chains were sequenced from one sample in a study of CD8 T cells in Susac syndrome. cDNA came from approximately 0.5 to 1 ug RNA primed by random hexamers. TCRdb passed the immunoSEQ multiplex PCR reads through MiXCR, listing each CDR3 protein once. The sample records about 140,000 distinct CDR3 sequences, roughly 94% being singletons. Sequenced: CD4+ T cells from PBMCs. These receptors all stem from a human donor with Susac syndrome.

The gene calls are TRBV24-1 and TRBJ1-4; 9 positions match TRBD1. CDR3 length: 16 residues. The V gene end was trimmed by 3 bases and the J gene end by 8 bases; junction bases not matched to a gene: 9. Per germline, CDR1 KGHDR and CDR2 SFDVKD. As DNA, the CDR3 is TGTGCCACCAGTGATGGGGGGACAGGGTCGAGGGAAAAACTGTTTTTT. Its translation: CATSDGGTGSREKLFF.

This clonotype was detected only once. The chain links TRBV30 to TRBJ1-1; D possibly corresponds to TRBD1 (5 bases). Germline assignment: CDR1 GTSNPN and CDR2 SVGIG (reference sequence). The V end was cut by 2 bases, the J end by 6 bases, with 10 bases between. The CDR3 is made up of 12 amino acids. The CDR3 bases are TGTGCCTGGAGTCGGGGGGATTCTGAAGCTTTCTTT. Protein: CAWSRGDSEAFF.

V usage is TRBV20-1 and J usage is TRBJ2-5; maybe TRBD2 (6 bases). The CDR3 is 13 amino acids. Per the germline V gene, CDR1 is DFQATT and CDR2 is SNEGSKA (reference sequence). V dropped 6 bases and J dropped 1 base, with 12 bases sitting between them. The CDR3 sequence: CSADPGLQETQYF. The CDR3 DNA is TGCAGTGCCGACCCGGGACTCCAAGAGACCCAGTACTTC.

The genes are TRBV6-5 and TRBJ1-2; D is possibly TRBD1 (6 bases). The germline gives CDR1 MNHEY, CDR2 SVGAGI. CDR3 length: 16 residues. V dropped 4 bases and J dropped 9 bases, with 24 bases sitting between them. CDR3 loop: CASSSVPGGRRGSYTF. CDR3 in DNA: TGTGCCAGCAGTTCTGTACCCGGGGGCAGACGAGGGAGCTACACCTTC.

The chain joins TRBV30 to TRBJ2-1; weak D call: TRBD2 (5 bases). CDR3 length equals 16 residues. Per the germline V gene, CDR1 is GTSNPN and CDR2 is SVGIG (reference sequence). Trimming cost V 3 bases and J 4 bases, with 19 bases left between them. The CDR3 loop reads CAWSETGSGAYNEQFF. The DNA for the CDR3 is TGTGCCTGGAGCGAAACGGGCAGCGGTGCTTACAATGAGCAGTTCTTC.

The genes are TRBV5-6 and TRBJ2-5; the match to TRBD2 covers 7 bases. J gave up 1 base and V 0 bases, and 6 bases lay outside the gene matches. This CDR3 has 16 amino acids. CDR1 is SGHDT and CDR2 is YYEEEE in the germline V gene. The CDR3 protein is CASSLAGTTAQETQYF. CDR3 nucleotide sequence: TGTGCCAGCAGCTTGGCCGGGACTACAGCCCAAGAGACCCAGTACTTC. Full variable domain (missing parts from reference TRBV5-6 and TRBJ2-5): DAGVTQSPTHLIKTRGQQVTLRCSPKSGHDTVSWYQQALGQGPQFIFQYYEEEERQRGNFPDRFSGHQFPNYSSELNVNALLLGDSALYLCASSLAGTTAQETQYFGPGTRLLVL.

The chain joins TRBV20-1 to TRBJ2-3; weak D call: TRBD2 (6 bases). CDR1 is DFQATT, CDR2 SNEGSKA, per germline (reference sequence). Trimming removed 6 bases at V and 5 bases at J, with 24 bases between. The CDR3 sequence is 16 residues long. For the CDR3, the DNA is TGCAGTGCCCGCGGAGTCGACGGAGCCGGGGGAGATACGCAGTATTTT. It yields the protein CSARGVDGAGGDTQYF.

The V and J genes are TRBV29-1 and TRBJ2-1; D is unclear. CDR3 length: 11 amino acids. Germline assignment: CDR1 SQVTM and CDR2 ANQGSEA. Trimming removed 4 bases from V and 4 bases from J, with 5 bases in between. CDR3 sequence (DNA): TGCAGCGTTGCCATATACAATGAGCAGTTCTTC. This translates into CSVAIYNEQFF.

The rearrangement links TRBV23-1 to TRBJ1-1, with no clear D. TRBV23-1 is designated an ORF whose function remains uncertain. The ends were cut back, 4 bases at V and 11 bases at J, with 8 bases in the middle. The CDR3 sequence is 10 residues long. CDR3 coding DNA: TGCGCCAGCAGTCCTCATATGGCTTTCTTT. As protein: CASSPHMAFF.

This chain joins TRBV27 and TRBJ2-1, with a weak D call TRBD1 (6 bases). Looked up from germline, CDR1 is MNHEY and CDR2 is SMNVEV (reference sequence). V was trimmed by 5 bases and J by 1 base, leaving 12 bases between them. This CDR3 has 15 residues. CDR3 loop: CASSLRDTSYNEQFF. The CDR3 coding sequence is TGTGCCAGCAGTCTCCGGGACACGTCCTACAATGAGCAGTTCTTC.

The CDR3 reads CSALAGNTDTQYF. The CDR3 DNA is TGCAGTGCCCTAGCGGGGAACACAGATACGCAGTATTTT. The chain uses TRBV20-1 and TRBJ2-3; 9 bases map to TRBD2. CDR1 and CDR2 from the germline V gene are DFQATT and SNEGSKA (reference sequence). V was clipped by 6 bases and J by 2 bases; unmatched bases: 3. This CDR3 has 13 amino acids.

V is TRBV10-3 and J is TRBJ2-1; D possibly corresponds to TRBD2 (5 bases). The germline gives CDR1 ENHRY, CDR2 SYGVKD. CDR3 length: 14 amino acids. Trimming removed 10 bases at V and 4 bases at J, with 17 bases between. This chain's CDR3 is CATRGERQYNEQFF. CDR3 nucleotide sequence: TGTGCCACCCGAGGCGAGCGGCAGTACAATGAGCAGTTCTTC.

The V gene is TRBV27, the J gene TRBJ1-6; D is undetermined. CDR1 and CDR2 from the germline V gene are MNHEY and SMNVEV (reference sequence). The CDR3 length is 14 residues. Trimming took 6 bases from V and 7 from J, leaving 13 bases between them. The CDR3 DNA sequence: TGTGCCAGCAGAGAAGCCGTCAGAAATTCACCCCTCCACTTT. It yields the protein CASREAVRNSPLHF.

About this clonotype itself: At one of its ends the junction is not consistent with the germline gene, which may arise from a read error. The CDR3 DNA reads TGTGCCACCAGTGACTACACAGATACGCAGTATTTT. It yields the protein CATSDYTDTQYF. The genes are TRBV28 and TRBJ2-3, with D perhaps matching TRBD2 (5 bases). The CDR3 is made up of 12 amino acids. Germline lookup yields CDR1 MDHEN and CDR2 SYDVKM. Supplemented by reference TRBV28 and TRBJ2-3, the full variable domain reads DVKVTQSSRYLVKRTGEKVFLECVQDMDHENMFWYRQDPGLGLRLIYFSYDVKMKEKGDIPEGYSVSREKKERFSLILESASTNQTSMYLCATSDYTDTQYFGPGTRLTVL.

This rearrangement joins TRBV19 to TRBJ2-7, with TRBD2 matching 11 bases. V lost 6 bases to trimming and J lost 2 bases; unmatched junction nucleotides: 3. Germline V CDR1 and CDR2: LNHDA, SQIVND (reference sequence). The CDR3 is made up of 14 amino acids. In DNA, the CDR3 is TGTGCCAGTAGCGGGACTAGCGGCGCCTACGAGCAGTACTTC. It encodes CASSGTSGAYEQYF.

CDR3 nucleotide sequence: TGCGGAGGGAAAAAGGACAGCGTCGAGGGGGAGCTGTTTTTT. Its protein is CGGKKDSVEGELFF. The chain is built from TRBV29-1 and TRBJ2-2; D possibly uses TRBD1 or TRBD2 (6 bases each). The CDR3 length is 14 residues. Germline CDR1 reads SQVTM; CDR2 reads ANQGSEA.

The J gene is TRBJ2-7, the V gene TRBV12-3 or TRBV12-4; TRBD1 agrees at 8 bases. The CDR3 spans 15 residues. J gave up 4 bases and V 5 bases, and 10 bases lay outside the gene matches. CDR3 nucleotides: TGTGCCAGCAGTACCCTAGGACAGGGCCGGTACGAGCAGTACTTC. Translated, it gives CASSTLGQGRYEQYF.

The chain couples TRBV13 to TRBJ1-6; D is perhaps TRBD1 (6 bases). This CDR3 is built from 14 residues. V shed 6 bases and J shed 7 bases, with 13 bases lying between them. Germline V gives CDR1 PRHDT, CDR2 FYEKMQ (reference sequence). The CDR3 nucleotides are TGTGCCAGCAGGTACAGGGACGGGAATTCACCCCTCCACTTT. This encodes CASRYRDGNSPLHF.

V is TRBV18 and J is TRBJ2-2; maybe TRBD1 (6 bases). Trimming pared 4 bases from V and 1 base from J, leaving 10 bases between. CDR3 length equals 15 residues. Germline CDR1 is KGHSH and CDR2 is LQKENI. CDR3 bases: TGTGCCAGCTCACAACTACAGGGGAACACCGGGGAGCTGTTTTTT. Translated, it gives CASSQLQGNTGELFF. Supplemented by reference TRBV18 and TRBJ2-2, the full variable domain reads NAGVMQNPRHLVRRRGQEARLRCSPMKGHSHVYWYRQLPEEGLKFMVYLQKENIIDESGMPKERFSAEFPKEGPSILRIQQVVRGDSAAYFCASSQLQGNTGELFFGEGSRLTVL.